This entry lists 32 T cell receptor beta chains sequenced from one sample in a study of graft-versus-host responses after intestinal transplantation (TCRdb year 2021). For these TCRs, the target antigens are not known. The library was obtained by the immunoSEQ multiplex PCR assay. TCRdb stores this immuneACCESS table with in-frame sequences only. Part of the clones is absent; in the studies checked, under half of the shortfall reflects unresolved V genes, and no reason is known for the rest. The sample table lists tens of thousands of clones, 75% to 95% of them with a count of one. Clones ranked in the top ten supply around 0.5% of the sample. What this sample's time point label stands for: cells obtained before transplantation from donor or recipient. Specimen: unstimulated CD8+ T cells sorted from spleen or lymph node cells, collected before intestinal transplant. These receptors came from a human donor who received an intestinal transplant.

This clone was seen a single time. This chain joins TRBV11-2 and TRBJ1-3; 11 bases line up with TRBD1. The CDR3 covers 17 residues. Germline V gene data show CDR1 as SGHAT and CDR2 as FQNNGV. V was pared by 4 bases and J by 2 bases, with 7 bases of the junction left unmatched. The chain's CDR3 is CASSSGTGGFAGNTIYF. The DNA for the CDR3 is TGTGCCAGCAGCTCCGGGACAGGGGGATTCGCTGGAAACACCATATATTTT.

The chain carries TRBV9 and TRBJ2-3, with TRBD2 as a possible D gene (5 bases). The CDR3 contains 15 residues. V was pared by 1 base and J by 4 bases, with 13 bases between. CDR1 SGDLS and CDR2 YYNGEE come from the germline V gene. The CDR3 loop reads CASSVSRGSPDTQYF. The CDR3 nucleotides read TGTGCCAGCAGCGTATCGCGCGGGTCCCCAGATACGCAGTATTTT.

A word on this clone: Within the sample, other DNA sequences also encode this same CDR3. V is TRBV20-1 and J is TRBJ2-5; D is possibly TRBD1 (5 bases). The J call could be wrong; TRBJ2-7 is a better fit for the DNA end. This CDR3 region has 11 residues. Germline V gives CDR1 DFQATT, CDR2 SNEGSKA (reference sequence). CDR3 bases: TGCAGTGCACGAAGGGGATACGAGCAGTACTTC. Amino acid sequence: CSARRGYEQYF.

The genes are TRBV4-3 and TRBJ2-7; a possible D gene is TRBD2 (6 bases). The length of the CDR3 is 15 residues. The ends were cut back, 2 bases at V and 1 base at J, with 12 bases in the middle. The germline CDR1 and CDR2 sequences are LGHNA and YSLEER. The CDR3 sequence is CASSQSSGTSYEQYF. The CDR3 DNA reads as TGCGCCAGCAGCCAATCCTCCGGGACTTCCTACGAGCAGTACTTC.

This clone was recorded once. The gene calls are TRBV19 and TRBJ2-7; 8 bases fit TRBD1. The germline V gene has CDR1 LNHDA and CDR2 SQIVND (reference sequence). This CDR3 spans 13 amino acids. The junction had 6 bases not matched to a gene; V was cut back by 10 bases and J by 1 base. In DNA, the CDR3 is TGTGCCACGGCCGGGACAGGTTCCTACGAGCAGTACTTC. Translating it yields CATAGTGSYEQYF.

The chain links TRBV30 to TRBJ2-7, with 7 positions matching TRBD1. The J segment lost 0 bases and the V segment lost 3 bases, leaving 5 bases of the junction unmatched. Per germline, CDR1 GTSNPN and CDR2 SVGIG (reference sequence). There are 14 residues in the CDR3. CDR3 nucleotide sequence: TGTGCCTGGAGCTGGACAGGAGCCTCCTACGAGCAGTACTTC. This codes for CAWSWTGASYEQYF.

This sequence joins TRBV6-5 and TRBJ1-2; D is undetermined. Per the germline V gene, CDR1 is MNHEY and CDR2 is SVGAGI. V gave up 7 bases and J gave up 7 bases, with 10 bases separating them. The CDR3 consists of 11 residues. CDR3 in amino acids: CASTGSGGYTF. The CDR3 nucleotides read TGTGCCAGCACGGGGTCGGGTGGCTACACCTTC.

This clone was detected only once. The chain carries TRBV18 and TRBJ1-2; D is unresolved. The germline gives CDR1 KGHSH, CDR2 LQKENI. The germline V and J ends were trimmed by 3 bases and 4 bases, with 9 bases remaining between them. This CDR3 region has 13 residues. CDR3 DNA sequence: TGTGCCAGCTCACCGGAGGGTGGCTATGGCTACACCTTC. It codes for CASSPEGGYGYTF.

The chain is built from TRBV6-5 and TRBJ2-7, with D perhaps TRBD2 (6 bases). This CDR3 is 16 amino acids long. Germline lookup yields CDR1 MNHEY and CDR2 SVGAGI. Trimming stripped 0 bases from V and 0 bases from J, with 12 bases between. CDR3 amino acids: CASSYSGMGGSYEQYF. The CDR3 DNA reads as TGTGCCAGCAGTTACTCGGGTATGGGGGGCTCCTACGAGCAGTACTTC.

The genes are TRBV5-1 and TRBJ1-1; TRBD1 matches 7 bases. The V and J ends lost 3 bases and 7 bases, in that order; junction bases with no gene match: 12. The CDR3 sequence is 15 residues long. Looked up from germline, CDR1 is SGHRS and CDR2 is YFSETQ. The CDR3 here is CASSSYEQGTDEAFF. In DNA, the CDR3 is TGCGCCAGCAGCTCTTACGAACAGGGGACCGATGAAGCTTTCTTT.

The chain uses TRBV19 and TRBJ1-1; tentatively, D is TRBD1 (5 bases). Germline loops: CDR1 LNHDA, CDR2 SQIVND (reference sequence). The CDR3 has 16 residues. The V end was cut by 1 base, the J end by 0 bases, with 12 bases between. The CDR3 DNA reads as TGTGCCAGTAGTATAGTGGGGGGGGGTATGAACACTGAAGCTTTCTTT. Amino acid sequence: CASSIVGGGMNTEAFF.

The chain couples TRBV7-9 to TRBJ2-2; 12 nucleotides agree with TRBD1. V was pared by 2 bases and J by 5 bases, with 3 bases of the junction left unmatched. Germline loops: CDR1 SEHNR, CDR2 FQNEAQ (reference sequence). The CDR3 runs 16 residues. The CDR3 coding sequence is TGTGCCAGCAGCTTACGGGACAGGGGGCGGACCGGGGAGCTGTTTTTT. It yields the protein CASSLRDRGRTGELFF. Together with reference TRBV7-9 and TRBJ2-2, the CDR3 gives the full variable domain: DTGVSQNPRHKITKRGQNVTFRCDPISEHNRLYWYRQTLGQGPEFLTYFQNEAQLEKSRLLSDRFSAERPKGSFSTLEIQRTEQGDSAMYLCASSLRDRGRTGELFFGEGSRLTVL.

This chain joins TRBV6-5 and TRBJ1-1; D is unclear. CDR3 length: 15 residues. In germline, CDR1 is MNHEY, CDR2 SVGAGI. V was clipped by 3 bases and J by 4 bases, with 15 bases between them. This chain's CDR3 is CASSYRSGGITEAFF. CDR3 nucleotides: TGTGCCAGCAGTTATCGATCGGGAGGAATCACTGAAGCTTTCTTT.

V and J are TRBV5-5 and TRBJ2-7; 9 bases agree with TRBD1. The germline CDR1 and CDR2 sequences are SGHKS and YYEKEE (reference sequence). Unmatched junction bases numbered 3, after V lost 4 bases and J lost 1 base. CDR3 length equals 14 residues. The CDR3 region has the DNA TGTGCCAGCAGCCCCGGGACAGGGTCCTACGAGCAGTACTTC. As protein: CASSPGTGSYEQYF. Full variable domain (outside the CDR3, taken from reference TRBV5-5 and TRBJ2-7): DAGVTQSPTHLIKTRGQQVTLRCSPISGHKSVSWYQQVLGQGPQFIFQYYEKEERGRGNFPDRFSARQFPNYSSELNVNALLLGDSALYLCASSPGTGSYEQYFGPGTRLTVT.

The table lists this clone with a count of one. V and J are TRBV5-1 and TRBJ2-7; D is possibly TRBD2 (5 bases). The germline gives CDR1 SGHRS, CDR2 YFSETQ. Trimming stripped 4 bases from V and 6 bases from J, with 11 bases between. The CDR3 contains 12 residues. The CDR3 loop is CASSLPGFEQYF. Here the CDR3 DNA reads TGCGCCAGCAGCCTCCCGGGGTTCGAGCAGTACTTC.

The rearrangement joins TRBV29-1 to TRBJ2-2; 8 nucleotides align to TRBD2. Germline CDR1 is SQVTM and CDR2 is ANQGSEA. V was pared by 3 bases and J by 7 bases, with 4 bases of the junction left unmatched. The CDR3 spans 13 residues. The CDR3 loop reads CSVDGGESGELFF. In DNA, the CDR3 is TGCAGCGTTGACGGGGGGGAGAGCGGGGAGCTGTTTTTT.

Concerning this clone: In the same sample, other DNA sequences code for this CDR3. The CDR3 nucleotides are TGTGCCAGCAGCCCCACGGGGGCCTACGAGCAGTACTTC. This encodes CASSPTGAYEQYF. This chain uses TRBV27 with TRBJ2-7; D perhaps matches TRBD2 (6 bases). The germline V gene encodes CDR1 MNHEY and CDR2 SMNVEV (reference sequence). The V and J ends lost 6 bases and 2 bases respectively, with 11 bases between them. CDR3 length: 13 amino acids.

The V and J genes are TRBV28 and TRBJ2-7; 9 bases are shared with TRBD1. V dropped 6 bases and J dropped 4; count of bases not matched to a gene: 7. The CDR3 consists of 14 residues. Per the germline V gene, CDR1 is MDHEN and CDR2 is SYDVKM. For the CDR3, the DNA is TGTGCCAGCAGCTTGGGGACAGGGTTGTACGAGCAGTACTTC. This codes for CASSLGTGLYEQYF.

This clone appeared a single time. The chain combines TRBV29-1 with TRBJ2-3; 10 nucleotides agree with TRBD1. The CDR3 sequence is 14 residues long. V shed 4 bases, J shed 2 bases, and the junction held 3 bases outside the gene matches. Germline V lookup: CDR1 SQVTM, CDR2 ANQGSEA. The CDR3 bases are TGCAGCGTTGTGACAGGGGGCCCCACAGATACGCAGTATTTT. Its protein product is CSVVTGGPTDTQYF.

The chain couples TRBV6-5 to TRBJ2-1; D perhaps matches TRBD2 (5 bases). The CDR3 has 12 residues. Trimming took off 5 bases at V and 15 bases at J, with 17 bases between the two ends. Germline V gene lookup returns CDR1 MNHEY and CDR2 SVGAGI. CDR3 sequence: CASSIELQRWFF. The CDR3 DNA is TGTGCCAGCAGTATCGAATTACAGCGGTGGTTCTTC.

The chain is built from TRBV2 and TRBJ2-7; 10 bases line up with TRBD1. This CDR3 region has 13 residues. With 11 bases clipped from V and 6 bases from J, the junction kept 10 bases outside the gene matches. Germline V CDR1 and CDR2: SNHLY, FYNNEI. Here the CDR3 DNA reads TGTGCCGGAAGACAGGGGGCCGTTGGCGAGCAGTACTTC. It yields the protein CAGRQGAVGEQYF.

The J gene is TRBJ2-2, the V gene TRBV7-9; D gene ambiguous. Trimming pared 9 bases from V and 6 bases from J, leaving 14 bases between. Looked up from germline, CDR1 is SEHNR and CDR2 is FQNEAQ (reference sequence). The CDR3 is made up of 13 amino acids. This CDR3 is CASLSSGAGELFF. The CDR3 nucleotides are TGTGCCAGTCTTTCGTCGGGTGCCGGGGAGCTGTTTTTT.

The V call is TRBV15, the J call TRBJ2-3, with TRBD2 matching 8 bases. The CDR3 is 16 amino acids. CDR1 and CDR2 (germline): LNHNV, YYDKDF (reference sequence). J lost 4 bases, V lost 0 bases, and 6 bases had no gene match. The CDR3 region has the DNA TGTGCCACCAGCAGAGACCTCAGCGGGAGTTCAGATACGCAGTATTTT. It encodes CATSRDLSGSSDTQYF.

V and J are TRBV5-1 and TRBJ2-7; perhaps TRBD2 as D (5 bases). V was clipped by 0 bases and J by 7 bases, with 11 bases between them. CDR1 SGHRS and CDR2 YFSETQ come from the germline V gene. The CDR3 is 13 residues long. CDR3 sequence (DNA): TGCGCCAGCAGCTTGGCGGCGGGTGAAGAGCAGTACTTC. Its protein product is CASSLAAGEEQYF. The full variable domain, completed using reference TRBV5-1 and TRBJ2-7, is KAGVTQTPRYLIKTRGQQVTLSCSPISGHRSVSWYQQTPGQGLQFLFEYFSETQRNKGNFPGRFSGRQFSNSRSEMNVSTLELGDSALYLCASSLAAGEEQYFGPGTRLTVT.

This sequence joins TRBV14 and TRBJ1-2, with a tentative D call TRBD1 (5 bases). The CDR3 spans 14 residues. Trimming removed 1 base at V and 5 bases at J, with 11 bases between. Germline values: CDR1 SGHDN, CDR2 FVKESK. CDR3 DNA: TGTGCCAGCAGCCAAGTCCAGGGTGGATATGGCTACACCTTC. This translates into CASSQVQGGYGYTF.

The rearrangement joins TRBV6-1 to TRBJ1-5, with D possibly matching TRBD1 (5 bases). Trimming left V 1 base short and J 0 bases short, with 10 bases between. This CDR3 has 16 residues. Germline assignment: CDR1 MNHNS and CDR2 SASEGT. In DNA form, the CDR3 reads TGTGCCAGCAGTGAAGTGGGGCCCTATAGCAATCAGCCCCAGCATTTT. Its translation is CASSEVGPYSNQPQHF.

The table lists this clone with a count of one. J is TRBJ2-7 and V is TRBV4-1; 7 nucleotides agree with TRBD1. This CDR3 is built from 16 residues. The germline gives CDR1 MGHRA, CDR2 YSYEKL. Unmatched junction bases numbered 10, after V lost 0 bases and J lost 5 bases. CDR3 sequence reads: CASSQDQGQIPNEQYF. CDR3 in DNA: TGCGCCAGCAGCCAAGATCAGGGACAGATACCGAACGAGCAGTACTTC.

This chain links TRBV7-9 with TRBJ1-1; a weak D match, TRBD1 (6 bases). Germline values: CDR1 SEHNR, CDR2 FQNEAQ (reference sequence). V lost 0 bases to trimming and J lost 8 bases, with 13 bases between them. This CDR3 spans 14 amino acids. CDR3 amino acids: CASSLATPGEEAFF. The CDR3 DNA sequence: TGTGCCAGCAGCTTAGCCACGCCAGGGGAAGAAGCTTTCTTT. Looking up the rest from reference TRBV7-9 and TRBJ1-1 gives the full variable domain: DTGVSQNPRHKITKRGQNVTFRCDPISEHNRLYWYRQTLGQGPEFLTYFQNEAQLEKSRLLSDRFSAERPKGSFSTLEIQRTEQGDSAMYLCASSLATPGEEAFFGQGTRLTVV.

The chain has TRBV7-9 and TRBJ2-7, with 10 bases fitting TRBD1. Germline assignment: CDR1 SEHNR and CDR2 FQNEAQ (reference sequence). The CDR3 is 15 amino acids. The ends lost 1 base at V and 5 bases at J; junction bases unmatched: 5. The chain's CDR3 is CASSLGTTGGDEQYF. In nucleotides, the CDR3 is TGTGCCAGCAGCTTAGGTACGACAGGGGGCGACGAGCAGTACTTC.

The rearrangement links TRBV27 to TRBJ1-1, with 7 positions matching TRBD1. CDR3 size: 16 residues. Trimming removed 3 bases from V and 1 base from J; junction bases left unmatched: 8. Germline V gives CDR1 MNHEY, CDR2 SMNVEV (reference sequence). CDR3 residues: CASSLGPGTANTEAFF. The CDR3 DNA sequence: TGTGCCAGCAGTTTGGGGCCCGGGACAGCGAACACTGAAGCTTTCTTT.

V usage is TRBV5-1 and J usage is TRBJ2-1; 8 bases line up with TRBD1. CDR1 and CDR2 (germline): SGHRS, YFSETQ. The CDR3 extends over 14 amino acids. V was pared by 0 bases and J by 7 bases, with 3 bases of the junction left unmatched. The CDR3: CASSLARQGNEQFF. Here the CDR3 DNA reads TGCGCCAGCAGCTTGGCCCGACAGGGGAATGAGCAGTTCTTC.

This clone was detected only once. The chain combines TRBV7-3 with TRBJ2-3; 15 nucleotides align to TRBD2. Per the germline V gene, CDR1 is SGHTA and CDR2 is FQGTGA. V shed 4 bases and J 4 bases; nucleotides not matched to a gene: 0. There are 15 residues in the CDR3. The CDR3 here is CASSWTSGRADTQYF. For the CDR3, the DNA is TGTGCCAGCAGCTGGACTAGCGGGAGGGCAGATACGCAGTATTTT.